This section outlines one TCR beta chain sequence together with its context. Generated by immunoSEQ multiplex PCR, the TCRdb table keeps only in-frame clones and is missing some. The table shows about 220,000 clones, with less than 85% occurring only once. This record comes from a study of blood T cell repertoires in COVID-19. CDR1 and CDR2 (germline): SGDLS, YYNGEE. J lost 3 bases, V lost 0 bases, and 9 bases had no gene match. The CDR3 length is 17 residues. Material for sequencing was peripheral blood. The source is a woman aged 70-85 years with acute or convalescent COVID-19. The rearrangement uses TRBV9 and TRBJ1-1; 9 bases are shared with TRBD1. The CDR3 is CASSVGPPGQGYTEAFF. The CDR3 nucleotides read TGTGCCAGCAGCGTAGGGCCCCCCGGACAGGGGTACACTGAAGCTTTCTTT. Using reference TRBV9 and TRBJ1-1 for the parts outside the CDR3, the full variable domain is DSGVTQTPKHLITATGQRVTLRCSPRSGDLSVYWYQQSLDQGLQFLIQYYNGEERAKGNILERFSAQQFPDLHSELNLSSLELGDSALYFCASSVGPPGQGYTEAFFGQGTRLTVV.